This TCR beta chain was documented in a study of cytomegalovirus exposure and HLA in healthy donors. Notes on the study in general: Three CMV-associated chains proved CMV antigen-specific in vitro.

Concerning this clone itself: Its antigen is undetermined.

Profiled with immunoSEQ multiplex PCR; TCRdb holds only in-frame clones, not every one. The sample contains some 140,000 clones, 70% to 90% of which appear only once. The CDR3 totals 11 residues. Trimming took 4 bases from V and 9 from J, leaving 12 bases between them. Germline V gene sequence: CDR1 SQVTM, CDR2 ANQGSEA. V is TRBV29-1 and J is TRBJ1-1, with D hard to call. This sequence originates from a man aged 18 to 30 in good health and CMV-seropositive. Sequenced input: PBMCs. The CDR3 reads CSVGEQLQAFF. The CDR3 DNA reads as TGCAGCGTTGGAGAACAGTTACAAGCTTTCTTT.